Listed below are T cell receptor beta chains from one sample, sequenced in a study of blood T cell repertoires in COVID-19. Sequenced by immunoSEQ multiplex PCR; TCRdb stores in-frame clones only, minus some. Here the sample spans about 200,000 clones, about 84% being singletons. Sequencing was performed on PBMCs or T cells enriched from blood (not recorded which). The receptors here all came from a middle-aged man with acute COVID-19. The CDR3 runs from the conserved cysteine through the conserved F or W. The D gene is left open where the match is weak. The size field is filled for only some rows; it gives once, few, many or a size class.

TRBV20-1	.	TRBJ1-3	TRBD1	TGCGGTGGACAGGACCCTGTCGCCATATATTTT	CGGQDPVAIYF
TRBV7-3	.	TRBJ2-5	.	TGTGCCAGCACCTCCGGTGCGGGACAAGAGACCCAGTACTTC	CASTSGAGQETQYF
TRBV4-2	.	TRBJ2-2	.	TGTGCCAGCAGCCAAGTCAGGGGCGCGGACACCGGGGAGCTGTTTTTT	CASSQVRGADTGELFF
TRBV30	.	TRBJ1-1	.	TGTGCCTGGACAGGGATTAATATGAACACTGAAGCTTTCTTT	CAWTGINMNTEAFF
TRBV29-1	.	TRBJ2-7	TRBD2	TGCAGCGTTGAATGGGGAGGGGCTCGCGAGCAGTACTTC	CSVEWGGAREQYF
TRBV12-5	.	TRBJ1-5	.	TGTGCTAGTGCCGTGCGGGATCAGCCCCAGCATTTT	CASAVRDQPQHF
TRBV5-1	once	TRBJ2-6	.	TGCGCCAGCAGCCTCTGGGAGTCTGGGGCCAACGTCCTGACTTTC	CASSLWESGANVLTF
TRBV5-1	.	TRBJ1-4	TRBD1	TGCGCCAGCAGATTAGGACAGGTTGCAACTAATGAAAAACTGTTTTTT	CASRLGQVATNEKLFF
TRBV7-7	.	TRBJ2-2	.	TGTGCTAGCAGCTCGGGGGGCGGCCTAGAGGGGGCCGGGGAGCTGTTTTTT	CASSSGGGLEGAGELFF
TRBV4-2	.	TRBJ1-1	TRBD1	TGTGCCAGCAGCCCCGTTACAGGGGACAACACTGAAGCTTTCTTT	CASSPVTGDNTEAFF
TRBV10-1	.	TRBJ2-2	.	TGCGCCAGCAGTGTAGTCCGTAACGGGGAGCTGTTTTTT	CASSVVRNGELFF
TRBV5-4	.	TRBJ2-5	TRBD1	TGTGCCAGCAGTCCCGGGGGACAGGGAGGAGAGACCCAGTACTTC	CASSPGGQGGETQYF